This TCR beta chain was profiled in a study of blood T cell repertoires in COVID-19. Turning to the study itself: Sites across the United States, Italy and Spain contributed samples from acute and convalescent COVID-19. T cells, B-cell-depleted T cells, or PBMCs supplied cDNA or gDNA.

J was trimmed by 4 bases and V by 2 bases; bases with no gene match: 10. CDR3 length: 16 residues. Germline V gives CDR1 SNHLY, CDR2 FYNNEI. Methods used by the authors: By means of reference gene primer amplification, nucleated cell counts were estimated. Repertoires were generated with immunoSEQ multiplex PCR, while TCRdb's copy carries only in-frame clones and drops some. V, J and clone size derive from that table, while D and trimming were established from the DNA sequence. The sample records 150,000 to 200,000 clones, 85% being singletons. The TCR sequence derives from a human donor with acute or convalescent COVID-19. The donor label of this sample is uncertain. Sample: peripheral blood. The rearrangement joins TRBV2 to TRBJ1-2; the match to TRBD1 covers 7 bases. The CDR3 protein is CASSERRGQTFYGYTF. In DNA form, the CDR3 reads TGTGCCAGCAGTGAACGGAGGGGACAGACCTTCTATGGCTACACCTTC.